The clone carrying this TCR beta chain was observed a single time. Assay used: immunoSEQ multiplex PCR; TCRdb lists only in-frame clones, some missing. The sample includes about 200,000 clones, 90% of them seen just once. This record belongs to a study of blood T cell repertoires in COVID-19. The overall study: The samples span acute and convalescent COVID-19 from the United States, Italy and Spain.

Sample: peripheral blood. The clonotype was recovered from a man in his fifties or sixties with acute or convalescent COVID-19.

CDR3: CASSQGANTEAFF. CDR3 nucleotide sequence: TGTGCCAGCTCACAGGGGGCGAACACTGAAGCTTTCTTT. The J gene is TRBJ1-1, the V gene TRBV18, with TRBD1 matching 7 bases. V gave up 4 bases and J gave up 1 base; unmatched junction bases: 0. The CDR3 extends over 13 amino acids. CDR1 and CDR2 from the germline V gene are KGHSH and LQKENI.